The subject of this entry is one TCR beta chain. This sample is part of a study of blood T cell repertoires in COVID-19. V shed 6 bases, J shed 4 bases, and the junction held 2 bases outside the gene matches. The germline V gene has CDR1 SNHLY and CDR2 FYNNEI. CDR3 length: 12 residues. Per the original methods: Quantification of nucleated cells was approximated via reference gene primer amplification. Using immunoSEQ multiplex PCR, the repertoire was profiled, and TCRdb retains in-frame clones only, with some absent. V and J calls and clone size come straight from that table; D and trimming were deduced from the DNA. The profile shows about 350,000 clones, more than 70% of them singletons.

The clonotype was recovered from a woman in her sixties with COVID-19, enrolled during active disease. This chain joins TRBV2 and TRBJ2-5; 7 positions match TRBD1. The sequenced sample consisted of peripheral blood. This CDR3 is CASREGAETQYF. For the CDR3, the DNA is TGTGCCAGCAGAGAGGGGGCAGAGACCCAGTACTTC. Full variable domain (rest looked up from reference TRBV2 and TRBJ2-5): EPEVTQTPSHQVTQMGQEVILRCVPISNHLYFYWYRQILGQKVEFLVSFYNNEISEKSEIFDDQFSVERPDGSNFTLKIRSTKLEDSAMYFCASREGAETQYFGPGTRLLVL.